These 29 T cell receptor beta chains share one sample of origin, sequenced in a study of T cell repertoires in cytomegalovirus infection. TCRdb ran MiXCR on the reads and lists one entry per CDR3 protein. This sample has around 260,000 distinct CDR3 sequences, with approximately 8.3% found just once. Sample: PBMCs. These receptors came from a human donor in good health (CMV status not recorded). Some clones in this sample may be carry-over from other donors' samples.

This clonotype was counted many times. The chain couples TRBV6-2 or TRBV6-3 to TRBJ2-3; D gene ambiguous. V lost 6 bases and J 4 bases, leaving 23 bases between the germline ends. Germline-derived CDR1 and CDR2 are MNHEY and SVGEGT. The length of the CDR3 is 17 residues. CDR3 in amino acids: CASRLGIGPSSPDTQYF. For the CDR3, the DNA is TGTGCCAGCAGATTGGGGATAGGGCCCTCCTCCCCAGATACGCAGTATTTT.

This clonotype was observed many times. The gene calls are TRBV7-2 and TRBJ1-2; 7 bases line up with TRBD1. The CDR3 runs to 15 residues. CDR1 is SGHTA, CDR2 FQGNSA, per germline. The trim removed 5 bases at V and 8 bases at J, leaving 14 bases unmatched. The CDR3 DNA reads TGTGCCAGCAGCGGAAGACAGGGAGGGTTTAAGGGCTACACCTTC. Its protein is CASSGRQGGFKGYTF.

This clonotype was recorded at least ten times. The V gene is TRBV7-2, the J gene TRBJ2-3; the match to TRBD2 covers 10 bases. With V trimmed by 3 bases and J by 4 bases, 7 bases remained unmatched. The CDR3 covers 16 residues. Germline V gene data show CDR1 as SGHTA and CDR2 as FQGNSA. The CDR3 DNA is TGTGCCAGCAGCTTTTCCACTAGCGGGGTGGCAGATACGCAGTATTTT. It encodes CASSFSTSGVADTQYF.

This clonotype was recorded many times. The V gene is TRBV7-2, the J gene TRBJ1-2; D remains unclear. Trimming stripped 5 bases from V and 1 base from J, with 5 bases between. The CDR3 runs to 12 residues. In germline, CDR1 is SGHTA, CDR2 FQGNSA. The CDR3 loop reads CASSGVNYGYTF. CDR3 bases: TGTGCCAGCAGCGGGGTTAACTATGGCTACACCTTC. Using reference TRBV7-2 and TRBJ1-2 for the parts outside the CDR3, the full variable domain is GAGVSQSPSNKVTEKGKDVELRCDPISGHTALYWYRQSLGQGLEFLIYFQGNSAPDKSGLPSDRFSAERTGGSVSTLTIQRTQQEDSAVYLCASSGVNYGYTFGSGTRLTVV.

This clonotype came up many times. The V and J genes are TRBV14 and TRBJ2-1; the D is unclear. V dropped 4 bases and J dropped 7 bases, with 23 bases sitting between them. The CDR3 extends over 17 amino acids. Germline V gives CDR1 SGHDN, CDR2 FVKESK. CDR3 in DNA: TGTGCCAGCAGCCCCCCCCAGTTAATAGCTGGGGTTAATGAGCAGTTCTTC. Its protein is CASSPPQLIAGVNEQFF.

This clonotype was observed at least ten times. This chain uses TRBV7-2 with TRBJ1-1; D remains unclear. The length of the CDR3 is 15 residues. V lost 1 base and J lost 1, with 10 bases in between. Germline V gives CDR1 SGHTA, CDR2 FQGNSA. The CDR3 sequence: CASSLVWTGNTEAFF. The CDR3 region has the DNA TGTGCCAGCAGCTTAGTATGGACGGGGAACACTGAAGCTTTCTTT.

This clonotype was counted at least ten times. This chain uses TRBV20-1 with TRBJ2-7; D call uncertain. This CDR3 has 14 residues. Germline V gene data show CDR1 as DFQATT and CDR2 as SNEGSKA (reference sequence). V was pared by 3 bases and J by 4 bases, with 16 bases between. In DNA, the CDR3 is TGCAGTGCTAGTGATCAAGGTTTTCTATACGAGCAGTACTTC. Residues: CSASDQGFLYEQYF.

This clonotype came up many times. The CDR3 loop reads CAISDGTVTDTQYF. In nucleotides, the CDR3 is TGTGCCATCAGTGATGGGACAGTAACAGATACGCAGTATTTT. The chain uses TRBV10-3 and TRBJ2-3, with 7 bases identical to TRBD1. V lost 3 bases, J lost 3 bases, and 3 bases stayed unmatched. The length of the CDR3 is 14 residues. Germline values: CDR1 ENHRY, CDR2 SYGVKD.

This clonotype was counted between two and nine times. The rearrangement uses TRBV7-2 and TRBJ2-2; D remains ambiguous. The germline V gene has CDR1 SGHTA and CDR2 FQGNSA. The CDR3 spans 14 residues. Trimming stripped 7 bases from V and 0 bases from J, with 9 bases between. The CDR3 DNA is TGTGCCAGCAACAACAGAGCGAACACCGGGGAGCTGTTTTTT. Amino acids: CASNNRANTGELFF.

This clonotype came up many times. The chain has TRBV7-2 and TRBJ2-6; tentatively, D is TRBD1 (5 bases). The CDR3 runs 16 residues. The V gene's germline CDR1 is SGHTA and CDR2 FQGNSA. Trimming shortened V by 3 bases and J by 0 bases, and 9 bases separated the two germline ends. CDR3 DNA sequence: TGTGCCAGCAGCTTTGACAGTAACTCTGGGGCCAACGTCCTGACTTTC. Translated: CASSFDSNSGANVLTF.

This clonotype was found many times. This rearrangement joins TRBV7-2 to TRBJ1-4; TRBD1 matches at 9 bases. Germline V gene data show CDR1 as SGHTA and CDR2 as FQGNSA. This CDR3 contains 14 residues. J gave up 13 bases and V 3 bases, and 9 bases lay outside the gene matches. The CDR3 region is CASSFGTGRVGLFF. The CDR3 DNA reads TGTGCCAGCAGCTTTGGGACAGGGAGAGTTGGACTGTTTTTT.

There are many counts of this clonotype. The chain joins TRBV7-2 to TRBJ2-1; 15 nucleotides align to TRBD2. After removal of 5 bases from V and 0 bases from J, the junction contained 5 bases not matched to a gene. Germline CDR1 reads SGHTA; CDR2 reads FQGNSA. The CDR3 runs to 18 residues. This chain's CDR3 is CASSGLAGGTSSYNEQFF. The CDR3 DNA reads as TGTGCCAGCAGCGGACTAGCGGGAGGGACGAGCTCCTACAATGAGCAGTTCTTC.

The CDR3 is CASSLETSYNEQFF. CDR3 nucleotides: TGTGCCAGCAGTTTGGAGACCTCCTACAATGAGCAGTTCTTC. This rearrangement joins TRBV27 to TRBJ2-1, with D uncertain. Trimming left V 3 bases short and J 0 bases short, with 6 bases between. The CDR3 runs to 14 residues. The germline V gene has CDR1 MNHEY and CDR2 SMNVEV (reference sequence).

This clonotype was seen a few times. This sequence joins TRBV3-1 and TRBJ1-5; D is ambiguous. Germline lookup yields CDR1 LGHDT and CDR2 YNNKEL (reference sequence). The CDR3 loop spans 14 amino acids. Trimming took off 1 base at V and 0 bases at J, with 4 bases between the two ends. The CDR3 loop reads CASSQVNSNQPQHF. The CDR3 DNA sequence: TGTGCCAGCAGCCAAGTTAATAGCAATCAGCCCCAGCATTTT.

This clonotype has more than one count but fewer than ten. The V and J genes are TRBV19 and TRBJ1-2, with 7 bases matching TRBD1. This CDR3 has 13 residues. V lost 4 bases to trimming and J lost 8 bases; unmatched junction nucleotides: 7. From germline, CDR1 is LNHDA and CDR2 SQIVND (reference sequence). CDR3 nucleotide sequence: TGTGCCAGTAGTAGACAGGGTCTGAGCGGCTACACCTTC. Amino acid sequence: CASSRQGLSGYTF.

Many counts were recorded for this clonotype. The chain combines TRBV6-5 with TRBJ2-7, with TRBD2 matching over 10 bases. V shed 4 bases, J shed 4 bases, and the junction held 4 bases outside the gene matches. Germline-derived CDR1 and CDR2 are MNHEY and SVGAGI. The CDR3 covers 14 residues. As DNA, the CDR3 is TGTGCCAGCAGTTCCCCTAGCGGGAGATACGAGCAGTACTTC. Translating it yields CASSSPSGRYEQYF.

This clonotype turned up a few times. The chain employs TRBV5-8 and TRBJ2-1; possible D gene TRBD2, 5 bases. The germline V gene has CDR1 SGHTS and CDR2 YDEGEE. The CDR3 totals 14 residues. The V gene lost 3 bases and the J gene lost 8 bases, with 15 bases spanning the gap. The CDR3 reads CASSSGEPPDEQFF. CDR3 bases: TGTGCCAGCAGCTCCGGGGAACCCCCGGATGAGCAGTTCTTC.

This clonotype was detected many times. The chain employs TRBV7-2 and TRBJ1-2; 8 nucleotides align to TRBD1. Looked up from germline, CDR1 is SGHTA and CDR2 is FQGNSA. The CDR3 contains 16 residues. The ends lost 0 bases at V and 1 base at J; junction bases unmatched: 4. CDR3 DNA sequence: TGTGCCAGCAGCTTAGCTGGGACAGGTAGTAACTATGGCTACACCTTC. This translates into CASSLAGTGSNYGYTF.

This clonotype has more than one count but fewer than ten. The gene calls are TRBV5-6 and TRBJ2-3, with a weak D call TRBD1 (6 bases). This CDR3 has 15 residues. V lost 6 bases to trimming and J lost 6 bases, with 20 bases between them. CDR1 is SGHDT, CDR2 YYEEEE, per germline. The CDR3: CASTRDTLRPDTQYF. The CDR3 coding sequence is TGTGCCAGCACTCGGGACACCTTACGCCCGGATACGCAGTATTTT.

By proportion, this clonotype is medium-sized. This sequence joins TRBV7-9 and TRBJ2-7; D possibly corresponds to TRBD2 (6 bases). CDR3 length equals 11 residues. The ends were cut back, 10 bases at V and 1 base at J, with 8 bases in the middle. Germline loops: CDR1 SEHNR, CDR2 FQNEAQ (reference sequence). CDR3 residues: CATGDSYEQYF. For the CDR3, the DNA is TGTGCCACGGGGGATTCCTACGAGCAGTACTTC.

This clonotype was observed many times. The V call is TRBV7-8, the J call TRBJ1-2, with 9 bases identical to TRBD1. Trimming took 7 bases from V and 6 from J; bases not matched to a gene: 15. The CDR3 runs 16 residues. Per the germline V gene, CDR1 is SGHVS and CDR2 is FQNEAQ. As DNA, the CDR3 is TGTGCCAGCAATCGGGACAGGGTTATCGGGTCTGATGGCTACACCTTC. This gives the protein CASNRDRVIGSDGYTF.

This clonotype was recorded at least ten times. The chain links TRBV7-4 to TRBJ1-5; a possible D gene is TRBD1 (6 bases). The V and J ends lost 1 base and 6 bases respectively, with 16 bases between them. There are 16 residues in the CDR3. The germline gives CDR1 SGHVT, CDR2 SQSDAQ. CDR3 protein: CASSLEGPGQTQPQHF. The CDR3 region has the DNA TGTGCCAGCAGCTTAGAAGGGCCAGGACAGACTCAGCCCCAGCATTTT.

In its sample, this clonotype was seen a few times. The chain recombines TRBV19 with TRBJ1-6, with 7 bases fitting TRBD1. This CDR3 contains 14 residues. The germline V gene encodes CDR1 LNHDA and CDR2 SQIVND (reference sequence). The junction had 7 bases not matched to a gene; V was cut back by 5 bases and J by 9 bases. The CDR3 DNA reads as TGTGCCAGTAGTGCAGGGGGAATCAGTTCACCCCTCCACTTT. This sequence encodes CASSAGGISSPLHF.

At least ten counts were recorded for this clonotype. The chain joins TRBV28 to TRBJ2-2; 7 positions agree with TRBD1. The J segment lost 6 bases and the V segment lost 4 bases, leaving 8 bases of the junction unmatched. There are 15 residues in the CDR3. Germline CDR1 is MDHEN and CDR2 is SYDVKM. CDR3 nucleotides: TGTGCCAGCAGTTCGGCGAAGGGGGCGGCCGGGGAGCTGTTTTTT. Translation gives CASSSAKGAAGELFF.

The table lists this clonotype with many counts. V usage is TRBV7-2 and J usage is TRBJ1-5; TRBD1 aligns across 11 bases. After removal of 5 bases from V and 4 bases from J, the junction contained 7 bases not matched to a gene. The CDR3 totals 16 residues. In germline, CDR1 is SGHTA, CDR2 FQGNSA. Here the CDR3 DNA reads TGTGCCAGCAGCGTAACCGGGACAGGGGGAAATCAGCCCCAGCATTTT. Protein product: CASSVTGTGGNQPQHF. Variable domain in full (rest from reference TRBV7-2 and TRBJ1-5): GAGVSQSPSNKVTEKGKDVELRCDPISGHTALYWYRQSLGQGLEFLIYFQGNSAPDKSGLPSDRFSAERTGGSVSTLTIQRTQQEDSAVYLCASSVTGTGGNQPQHFGDGTRLSIL.

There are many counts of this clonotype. CDR3 sequence reads: CAISDPRGLGTSTEAFF. CDR3 coding DNA: TGTGCCATCAGTGACCCCAGGGGATTGGGAACGAGCACTGAAGCTTTCTTT. The rearrangement uses TRBV10-3 and TRBJ1-1; D may be TRBD1 (6 bases). The germline V gene has CDR1 ENHRY and CDR2 SYGVKD. The V and J ends lost 3 bases and 4 bases respectively, with 21 bases between them. The CDR3 is made up of 17 amino acids.

DNA for the CDR3: TGTGCCATCAGTCCGGGGGTGGGGAACACTGAAGCTTTCTTT. Amino acid sequence: CAISPGVGNTEAFF. The chain uses TRBV10-3 and TRBJ1-1; perhaps TRBD1 as D (5 bases). Germline CDR1 reads ENHRY; CDR2 reads SYGVKD. This CDR3 contains 14 residues. V lost 5 bases, J lost 1 base, and 11 bases lay in between.

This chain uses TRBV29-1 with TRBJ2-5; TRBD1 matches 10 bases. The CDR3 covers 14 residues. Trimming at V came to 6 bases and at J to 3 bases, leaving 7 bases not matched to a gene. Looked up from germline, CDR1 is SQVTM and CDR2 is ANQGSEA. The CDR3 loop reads CSVDPGQGKETQYF. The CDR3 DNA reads TGCAGCGTCGACCCGGGACAGGGGAAAGAGACCCAGTACTTC.

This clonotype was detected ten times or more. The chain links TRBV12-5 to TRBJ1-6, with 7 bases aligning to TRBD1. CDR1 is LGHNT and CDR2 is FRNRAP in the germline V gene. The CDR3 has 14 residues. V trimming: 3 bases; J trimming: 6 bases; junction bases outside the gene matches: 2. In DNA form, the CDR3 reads TGTGCTAGTGGTTTCGACAGGGTTAATTCACCCCTCCACTTT. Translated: CASGFDRVNSPLHF.